A single sample is the source of the 27 T cell receptor beta chains below, sequenced in a study of CD8+CD57+ T cells in acquired aplastic anemia. Patients picked for sequencing had shown CD8+CD57+ cell expansion detected by flow cytometry. The use of genomic DNA as template underpinned the TCR beta VDJ and CDR3 profiling. Using its own MiXCR run on the reads, TCRdb lists one record per CDR3 protein. The data show roughly 61,000 distinct CDR3 sequences, 57% seen once. The sequenced sample was sorted CD4+, CD8+, or CD8+CD57+ T cells (not recorded which) from PBMCs. These receptors all come from a human donor with aplastic anemia.

This clonotype was recorded only once. The V gene is TRBV15, the J gene TRBJ2-3; 11 nucleotides match TRBD2. CDR1 is LNHNV, CDR2 YYDKDF, per germline (reference sequence). The CDR3 is 17 amino acids. The ends lost 1 base at V and 1 base at J; junction bases unmatched: 4. For the CDR3, the DNA is TGTGCCACCAGCAGAGGTTCGACTAGCGGGGGCACAGATACGCAGTATTTT. This encodes CATSRGSTSGGTDTQYF. The variable domain in full, with the rest retrieved from reference TRBV15 and TRBJ2-3, is DAMVIQNPRYQVTQFGKPVTLSCSQTLNHNVMYWYQQKSSQAPKLLFHYYDKDFNNEADTPDNFQSRRPNTSFCFLDIRSPGLGDTAMYLCATSRGSTSGGTDTQYFGPGTRLTVL.

This sequence joins TRBV2 and TRBJ2-7, with 7 bases aligning to TRBD1. From germline, CDR1 is SNHLY and CDR2 FYNNEI. V was pared by 5 bases and J by 3 bases, with 7 bases of the junction left unmatched. CDR3 length: 14 amino acids. The CDR3 nucleotides read TGTGCCAGCAGTCCTCGGGACAGTAGCTACGAGCAGTACTTC. Translated, it gives CASSPRDSSYEQYF. The full variable domain, rest sourced from reference TRBV2 and TRBJ2-7, is EPEVTQTPSHQVTQMGQEVILRCVPISNHLYFYWYRQILGQKVEFLVSFYNNEISEKSEIFDDQFSVERPDGSNFTLKIRSTKLEDSAMYFCASSPRDSSYEQYFGPGTRLTVT.

This clonotype counts as medium-sized. This chain uses TRBV7-2 with TRBJ1-1; D gene uncertain. The germline gives CDR1 SGHTA, CDR2 FQGNSA. Trimming stripped 5 bases from V and 0 bases from J, with 7 bases between. The CDR3 covers 13 residues. The CDR3 loop is CASSRGMNTEAFF. Written as DNA, the CDR3 is TGTGCCAGCAGCCGTGGGATGAACACTGAAGCTTTCTTT.

The chain joins TRBV7-2 to TRBJ2-3; D remains ambiguous. This CDR3 has 12 amino acids. CDR1 is SGHTA and CDR2 is FQGNSA in the germline V gene. Trimming shortened V by 5 bases and J by 8 bases, and 11 bases separated the two germline ends. The CDR3 loop reads CASSNQPGTQYF. The CDR3 coding sequence is TGTGCCAGCAGCAACCAACCCGGTACGCAGTATTTT.

The chain has TRBV24-1 and TRBJ1-3, with D perhaps TRBD1 (5 bases). The germline gives CDR1 KGHDR, CDR2 SFDVKD. The CDR3 is 13 amino acids. Trimming cost V 8 bases and J 0 bases, with 7 bases left between them. The CDR3: CATTDSSGNTIYF. The CDR3, as DNA: TGTGCCACCACTGACAGCTCTGGAAACACCATATATTTT.

The sample holds one count of this clonotype. This chain links TRBV19 with TRBJ1-6; a weak D match, TRBD1 (6 bases). Looked up from germline, CDR1 is LNHDA and CDR2 is SQIVND (reference sequence). The CDR3 covers 15 residues. V lost 4 bases and J 10 bases, leaving 17 bases between the germline ends. CDR3 sequence reads: CASSNGQWIASPLHF. CDR3 bases: TGTGCCAGTAGTAACGGACAGTGGATAGCCTCACCCCTCCACTTT.

The rearrangement joins TRBV7-2 to TRBJ1-2; a possible D gene is TRBD1 (5 bases). Trimming stripped 1 base from V and 7 bases from J, with 7 bases between. Germline-derived CDR1 and CDR2 are SGHTA and FQGNSA. The length of the CDR3 is 12 residues. In nucleotides, the CDR3 is TGTGCCAGCAGCTTAGGAGGGGCTGGCTACACCTTC. Translated, it gives CASSLGGAGYTF.

This chain uses TRBV7-2 with TRBJ1-6; D call uncertain. Germline lookup yields CDR1 SGHTA and CDR2 FQGNSA. Trimming left V 6 bases short and J 13 bases short, with 16 bases between. CDR3 length equals 13 residues. CDR3 DNA sequence: TGTGCCAGCAGACCCCGCGGGGAAGGGCCCCTCCACTTT. It codes for CASRPRGEGPLHF.

The V and J genes are TRBV20-1 and TRBJ1-2; 8 bases line up with TRBD1. V dropped 6 bases and J dropped 6; count of bases not matched to a gene: 9. Germline CDR1 and CDR2: DFQATT and SNEGSKA (reference sequence). The CDR3 loop spans 13 amino acids. The CDR3 loop is CSAGGGTGHGYTF. CDR3 DNA sequence: TGCAGTGCCGGCGGGGGGACAGGACATGGCTACACCTTC.

This clonotype has at least ten counts. Possible read error: a much larger clone is one base away. The chain carries TRBV10-2 and TRBJ1-1, with D possibly matching TRBD1 (5 bases). Germline CDR1 is WSHSY and CDR2 is SAAADI. There are 13 residues in the CDR3. This CDR3 reads CASSVMGVTEALF. The CDR3 DNA reads as TGCGCCAGCAGTGTAATGGGGGTCACTGAAGCTCTCTTT.

This clonotype is judged medium-sized. This chain joins TRBV24-1 and TRBJ2-1, with D perhaps matching TRBD1 (6 bases). The CDR3 is 17 amino acids. V dropped 3 bases and J dropped 2 bases, with 16 bases sitting between them. Looked up from germline, CDR1 is KGHDR and CDR2 is SFDVKD. The CDR3 DNA reads TGTGCCACCAGTGATAGGGCAGGGGATCTCCCCTACAATGAGCAGTTCTTC. Amino acids: CATSDRAGDLPYNEQFF.

V and J are TRBV20-1 and TRBJ2-3; 9 positions agree with TRBD1. Germline V lookup: CDR1 DFQATT, CDR2 SNEGSKA (reference sequence). The CDR3 is 14 residues long. V was pared by 6 bases and J by 8 bases, with 12 bases of the junction left unmatched. The CDR3 spells CSALTGGAYGTQYF. The CDR3 DNA sequence: TGCAGTGCACTAACAGGGGGCGCATACGGTACGCAGTATTTT.

The sample holds many counts of this clonotype. The genes are TRBV11-2 and TRBJ2-5; maybe TRBD2 (5 bases). Germline V gene data show CDR1 as SGHAT and CDR2 as FQNNGV. V was clipped by 3 bases and J by 5 bases, with 13 bases between them. This CDR3 is built from 14 residues. CDR3: CASSFSGKEETQYF. CDR3 DNA: TGTGCCAGCAGCTTTTCGGGGAAGGAGGAGACCCAGTACTTC.

The table lists this clonotype with many counts. The rearrangement links TRBV2 to TRBJ2-4; D may be TRBD2 (5 bases). Germline-derived CDR1 and CDR2 are SNHLY and FYNNEI. This CDR3 has 15 amino acids. The V end lost 4 bases, the J end lost 4 bases, and 14 bases lay between the germline ends. In nucleotides, the CDR3 is TGTGCCAGCAGTGCAGCGGCGCGACTGAAAAACATTCAGTACTTC. It yields the protein CASSAAARLKNIQYF. Full variable domain (outside the CDR3, taken from reference TRBV2 and TRBJ2-4): EPEVTQTPSHQVTQMGQEVILRCVPISNHLYFYWYRQILGQKVEFLVSFYNNEISEKSEIFDDQFSVERPDGSNFTLKIRSTKLEDSAMYFCASSAAARLKNIQYFGAGTRLSVL.

The V call is TRBV29-1, the J call TRBJ2-7; perhaps D is TRBD1 or TRBD2 (5 bases each). The CDR3 extends over 13 amino acids. CDR1 and CDR2 (germline): SQVTM, ANQGSEA. The germline V and J ends were trimmed by 3 bases and 3 bases, with 12 bases remaining between them. CDR3 DNA sequence: TGCAGCGTTGAGGGCGTGGGGGACTACGAGCAGTACTTC. Protein product: CSVEGVGDYEQYF.

This clonotype occurred many times. This chain joins TRBV5-1 and TRBJ1-2; D is ambiguous. The CDR3 runs 15 residues. V lost 4 bases, J lost 1 base, and 14 bases lay in between. Per the germline V gene, CDR1 is SGHRS and CDR2 is YFSETQ. The chain's CDR3 is CASSPRSGFNYGYTF. The CDR3 DNA follows: TGCGCCAGCAGCCCCAGGTCAGGATTTAACTATGGCTACACCTTC.

The V gene is TRBV7-2, the J gene TRBJ1-2; D not resolved. The CDR3 sequence is 13 residues long. The germline V gene has CDR1 SGHTA and CDR2 FQGNSA. Deletions cut 3 bases from V and 8 bases from J, with 13 bases between. CDR3 residues: CASSFSRHGGYTF. In nucleotides, the CDR3 is TGTGCCAGCAGCTTTTCCAGGCACGGAGGCTACACCTTC.

This clonotype has at least ten counts. The chain carries TRBV5-6 and TRBJ2-5; 11 bases are a match to TRBD2. CDR1 is SGHDT and CDR2 is YYEEEE in the germline V gene. This CDR3 has 14 amino acids. The V gene end was trimmed by 7 bases and the J gene end by 0 bases; junction bases not matched to a gene: 2. CDR3 nucleotide sequence: TGTGCCAGCGTAGCGGGGGGGTACCAAGAGACCCAGTACTTC. Amino acids: CASVAGGYQETQYF.

The chain links TRBV29-1 to TRBJ2-7, with 11 nucleotides matching TRBD2. Germline loops: CDR1 SQVTM, CDR2 ANQGSEA. This CDR3 is 15 amino acids long. The V segment lost 4 bases and the J segment 3 bases; nucleotides outside the gene matches: 8. The CDR3 here is CSVGVSGTSGYEQYF. The CDR3 nucleotides read TGCAGCGTTGGCGTGTCCGGGACTAGCGGCTACGAGCAGTACTTC.

This clonotype was seen at least ten times. V gene TRBV10-3 combines with J gene TRBJ2-1; a possible D gene is TRBD2 (7 bases). Trimming removed 11 bases from V and 8 bases from J, with 22 bases in between. The CDR3 has 14 residues. Germline CDR1 is ENHRY and CDR2 is SYGVKD. The CDR3 DNA is TGTGCCCACAGGAAGGGGGGGGGTCCCGATGAGCAGTTCTTC. Translated, it gives CAHRKGGGPDEQFF.

This clonotype was recorded at least ten times. This chain joins TRBV25-1 and TRBJ2-3, with 8 bases lining up with TRBD1. CDR1 is MGHDK and CDR2 is SYGVNS in the germline V gene. The CDR3 runs 18 residues. V shed 7 bases and J 4 bases; nucleotides not matched to a gene: 19. CDR3 nucleotides: TGTGCCAGCACTTCAGACAACAGGGGGGCTCGTTCCGCAGATACGCAGTATTTT. Its translation: CASTSDNRGARSADTQYF.

CDR3 protein: CASTRLGGTEQFF. DNA of the CDR3: TGTGCCAGCACCAGGCTGGGGGGGACTGAGCAGTTCTTC. The V call is TRBV19, the J call TRBJ2-1, with 7 bases aligning to TRBD2. CDR3 length: 13 amino acids. Germline V lookup: CDR1 LNHDA, CDR2 SQIVND (reference sequence). V dropped 9 bases and J dropped 9; count of bases not matched to a gene: 11.

The chain links TRBV25-1 to TRBJ2-7; 7 bases agree with TRBD1. CDR1 and CDR2 from the germline V gene are MGHDK and SYGVNS. This CDR3 spans 14 amino acids. V gave up 7 bases and J gave up 0 bases; unmatched junction bases: 6. The CDR3 bases are TGTGCCAGCACTGACAGGGCGGGCTCCTACGAGCAGTACTTC. Translating it yields CASTDRAGSYEQYF.

As to this clonotype: One end of the junction varies from germline; a read error may be responsible. The chain recombines TRBV29-1 with TRBJ1-2; D unresolved. The V gene's germline CDR1 is SQVTM and CDR2 ANQGSEA. The CDR3 runs to 9 residues. In DNA form, the CDR3 reads TGCAGCGTTGAGGGTCACTACATCTTC. It codes for CSVEGHYIF.

V usage is TRBV19 and J usage is TRBJ2-5; the match to TRBD1 covers 8 bases. V was clipped by 7 bases and J by 6 bases; unmatched bases: 10. The CDR3 covers 14 residues. CDR1 and CDR2 from the germline V gene are LNHDA and SQIVND (reference sequence). CDR3 in DNA: TGTGCCAGTACTCCCGGACAGGGTGGGAAGACCCAGTACTTC. Encoded protein: CASTPGQGGKTQYF.

Of note for this clonotype: The junction shows a germline mismatch at one end, possibly a read error. This chain uses TRBV6-5 with TRBJ2-7; D is tentatively TRBD1 or TRBD2 (5 bases each). The CDR3 consists of 12 residues. The germline V gene has CDR1 MNHEY and CDR2 SVGAGI. In DNA, the CDR3 is TGTGCCGGCAGTTACGGGGCCTACGTGCAGTACTTC. It codes for CAGSYGAYVQYF.

V and J are TRBV5-1 and TRBJ2-6, with D unclear. Trimming pared 7 bases from V and 0 bases from J, leaving 11 bases between. The CDR3 is 15 residues long. Germline CDR1 SGHRS, CDR2 YFSETQ. As DNA, the CDR3 is TGCGCCAGCGGAGACGGTGACTCTGGGGCCAACGTCCTGACTTTC. It yields the protein CASGDGDSGANVLTF.